The present T cell receptor (beta chain) was sequenced within a study of CD4 and CD8 cells across lung adenocarcinoma regions. Samples came from patients with localized non-small cell lung adenocarcinoma. Of note for this clonotype: The junction shows a germline mismatch at one end, possibly a read error.

The germline V gene encodes CDR1 MNHNS and CDR2 SASEGT. This CDR3 has 15 residues. Using its own MiXCR run on the PCR reads, TCRdb lists one record per CDR3 protein. The sample lists some 10,000 distinct CDR3 sequences; approximately 50% were seen once. The chain links TRBV6-1 to TRBJ2-3; D not resolved. Sequenced input: CD8+ T cells from the margin of a lung tumor. This clonotype was obtained from a male donor with lung adenocarcinoma. The CD4 and CD8 labels of this study may be unreliable. Written as DNA, the CDR3 is TGTGCCAGCAGCGGACGGGCTGTGGGCACAGAGACGCAGTATTTT. This encodes CASSGRAVGTETQYF.